The entry below describes one TCR beta chain. This entry comes from a study of blood T cell repertoires in COVID-19. Overall study context: The study drew acute and convalescent COVID-19 samples from the United States, Italy and Spain. T cells, B-cell-depleted T cells, or PBMCs supplied cDNA or gDNA.

Original data processing: The authors estimated nucleated cell counts from reference gene primer amplification. The table came from immunoSEQ multiplex PCR; TCRdb's copy has only in-frame clones and leaves some out. V and J calls and clone size come straight from that table; D and trimming were deduced from the DNA. The table has 120,000 to 150,000 clones, approximately 81% seen once. V gave up 3 bases and J gave up 8 bases, with 11 bases separating them. CDR1 and CDR2 from the germline V gene are GTSNPN and SVGIG (reference sequence). The CDR3 sequence is 12 residues long. The receptor's source is a human donor with acute or convalescent COVID-19. The donor label of this sample is uncertain. The rearrangement joins TRBV30 to TRBJ1-5; D gene uncertain. Source material: peripheral blood. The CDR3 loop is CAWSPPGKPQHF. As DNA, the CDR3 is TGTGCCTGGAGCCCACCCGGGAAGCCCCAGCATTTT.